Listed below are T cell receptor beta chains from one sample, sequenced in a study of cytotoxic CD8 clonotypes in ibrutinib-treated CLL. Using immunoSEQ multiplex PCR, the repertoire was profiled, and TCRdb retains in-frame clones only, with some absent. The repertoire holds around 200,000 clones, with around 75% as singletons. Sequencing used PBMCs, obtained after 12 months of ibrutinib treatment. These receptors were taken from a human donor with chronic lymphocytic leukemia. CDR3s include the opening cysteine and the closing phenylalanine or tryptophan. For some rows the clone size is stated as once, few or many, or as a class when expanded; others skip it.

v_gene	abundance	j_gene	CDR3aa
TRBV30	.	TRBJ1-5	CACWRGTPNQPQHF
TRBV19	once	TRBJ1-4	CASSLRDVAATNEKLFF
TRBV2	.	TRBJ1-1	CASRPEMMNTEAFF
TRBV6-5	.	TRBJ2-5	CASSQGRQGETQYF
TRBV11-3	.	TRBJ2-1	CASSFETGLTPYNEQFF
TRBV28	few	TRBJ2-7	CASSDYEQYF
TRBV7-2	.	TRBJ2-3	CASSAQTTDTQYF
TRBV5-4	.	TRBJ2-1	CASSSSTSPGSYNEQFF
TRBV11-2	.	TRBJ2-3	CASSLGGRTDTQYF
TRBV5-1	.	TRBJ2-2	CASSLSGAGELFF
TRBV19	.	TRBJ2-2	CASSRGQGGYTGELFF
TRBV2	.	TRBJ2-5	CASRYRGAQETQYF
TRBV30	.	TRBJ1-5	CAWSSGSNQPQHF
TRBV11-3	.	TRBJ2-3	CASSPSETQYF
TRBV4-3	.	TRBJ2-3	CASSQGGITDTQYF
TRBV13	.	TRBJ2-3	CASSLVSGGDTQYF
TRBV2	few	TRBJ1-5	CASSEDRGWYSNQPQHF
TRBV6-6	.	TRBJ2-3	CASGTTSTDTQYF
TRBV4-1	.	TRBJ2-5	CASSQGDREGETQYF
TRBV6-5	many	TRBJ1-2	CASSYEGGTNYGYTF
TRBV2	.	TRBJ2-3	CASSLAGGLSGTDTQYF
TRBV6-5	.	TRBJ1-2	CASSFRGRDGYTF
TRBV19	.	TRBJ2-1	CASRHTYNEQFF
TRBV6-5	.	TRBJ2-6	CASSRTGSGANVLTF
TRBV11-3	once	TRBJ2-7	CASSPPDRFYSYEQYF
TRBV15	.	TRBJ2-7	CATSRARAHEQYF
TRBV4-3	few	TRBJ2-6	CASSQDRGSGANVLTF
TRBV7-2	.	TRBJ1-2	CASRHPGQGDYGYTF
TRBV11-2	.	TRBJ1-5	CASSLTATSGTGNLPQHF
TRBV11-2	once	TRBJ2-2	CASSTHRVQAYTGELFF
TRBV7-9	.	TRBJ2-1	CASSPRLAGAGYNEQFF
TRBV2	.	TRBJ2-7	CASRRQGGSYEQYF
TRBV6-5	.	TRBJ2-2	CASSYSGRAYGGELFF
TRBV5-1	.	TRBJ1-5	CASSLGTMPNQPQHF
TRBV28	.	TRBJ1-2	CASSQEGRGYTF
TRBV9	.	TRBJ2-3	CASSVVGASGSTDTQYF
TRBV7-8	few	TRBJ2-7	CASSFSTDEQYF
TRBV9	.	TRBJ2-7	CASSVGNSHSYEQYF
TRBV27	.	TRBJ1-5	CASSRQGRNQPQHF
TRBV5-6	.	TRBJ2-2	CASSPRVAGYTGELFF
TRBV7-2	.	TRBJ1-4	CASSGQGGEKLFF
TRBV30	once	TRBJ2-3	CAWSDSRVGDTQYF
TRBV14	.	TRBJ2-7	CASGQGGEQYF
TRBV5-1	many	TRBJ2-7	CASSLEMVGEQYF
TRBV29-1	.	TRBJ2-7	CSVEDHGGLHEQYF
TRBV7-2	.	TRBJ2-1	CASSLTFF
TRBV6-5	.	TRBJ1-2	CASRRTDNYGYTF
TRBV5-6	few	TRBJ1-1	CASSLRTHTEAFF
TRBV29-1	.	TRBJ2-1	CSVDLAGTYNEQFF
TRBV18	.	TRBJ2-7	CASSPIHGADGEQYF
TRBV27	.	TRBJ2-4	CASSLFRGTIQYF
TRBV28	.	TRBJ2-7	CASSPGPVTLEQYF
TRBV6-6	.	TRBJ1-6	CASSYSRVNSPLHF
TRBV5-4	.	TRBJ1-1	CASSPVGGEAFF
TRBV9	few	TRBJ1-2	CASSPGTLGILNYGYTF
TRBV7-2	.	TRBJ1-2	CASSLESFYGYTF
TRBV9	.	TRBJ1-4	CASSALTLPGEKLFF
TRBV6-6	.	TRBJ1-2	CASSYMGFGGYTF
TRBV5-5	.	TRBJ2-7	CASSSSKTTSGINEQYF